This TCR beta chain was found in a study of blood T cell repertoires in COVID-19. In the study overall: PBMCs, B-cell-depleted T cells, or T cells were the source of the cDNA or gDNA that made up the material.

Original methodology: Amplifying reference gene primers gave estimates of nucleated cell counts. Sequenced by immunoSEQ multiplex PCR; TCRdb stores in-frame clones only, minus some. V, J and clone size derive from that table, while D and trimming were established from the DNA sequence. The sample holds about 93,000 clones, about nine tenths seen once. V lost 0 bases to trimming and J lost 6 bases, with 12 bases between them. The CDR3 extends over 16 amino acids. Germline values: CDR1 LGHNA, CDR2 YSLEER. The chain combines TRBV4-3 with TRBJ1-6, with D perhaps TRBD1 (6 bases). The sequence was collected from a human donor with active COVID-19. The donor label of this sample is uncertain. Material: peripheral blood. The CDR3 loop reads CASSQDLGRGNSPLHF. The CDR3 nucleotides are TGCGCCAGCAGCCAAGATCTGGGCAGGGGTAATTCACCCCTCCACTTT.